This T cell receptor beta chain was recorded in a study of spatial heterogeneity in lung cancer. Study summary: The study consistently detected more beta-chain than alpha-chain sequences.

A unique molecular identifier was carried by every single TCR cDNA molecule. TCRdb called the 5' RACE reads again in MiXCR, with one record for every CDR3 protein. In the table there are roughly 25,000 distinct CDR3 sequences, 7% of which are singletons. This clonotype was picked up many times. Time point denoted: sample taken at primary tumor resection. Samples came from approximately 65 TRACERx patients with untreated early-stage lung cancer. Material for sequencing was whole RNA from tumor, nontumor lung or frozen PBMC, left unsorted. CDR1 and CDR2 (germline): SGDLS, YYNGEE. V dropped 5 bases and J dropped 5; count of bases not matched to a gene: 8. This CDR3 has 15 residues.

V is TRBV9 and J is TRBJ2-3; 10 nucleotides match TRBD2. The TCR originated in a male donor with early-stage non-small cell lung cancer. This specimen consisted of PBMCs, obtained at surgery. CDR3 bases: TGTGCCAGCAGTAACAGCGGGAGGGCGGGAGATACGCAGTATTTT. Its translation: CASSNSGRAGDTQYF.